The next 21 T cell receptor beta chains were all read from a single sample in a study of blood T cells in healthy people across ages. A second roughly 6 to 12 cycle PCR used barcoded and J-beta primers. Each CDR3 protein is one row after TCRdb ran MiXCR on the 5' RACE reads. The data show 650,000 to 1,000,000 distinct CDR3 sequences, with about 34% seen just once and under 15% held by the top ten. Sequencing used blood. These receptors all stem from a man younger than 35 in good health.

The rearrangement links TRBV6-5 to TRBJ2-7; 7 bases align to TRBD1. The CDR3 covers 16 residues. The germline V gene has CDR1 MNHEY and CDR2 SVGAGI. Unmatched junction bases numbered 18, after V lost 6 bases and J lost 7 bases. The CDR3 DNA sequence: TGTGCCAGCAGCTCTAATACAGGGGTGGCCTACAATGAGCAGTACTTC. This codes for CASSSNTGVAYNEQYF.

The chain employs TRBV12-3 or TRBV12-4 and TRBJ2-2; D unclear. Trimming shortened V by 5 bases and J by 4 bases, and 11 bases separated the two germline ends. The CDR3 runs to 14 residues. The CDR3 loop is CASSKGVVTGELFF. The CDR3 DNA sequence: TGTGCCAGCAGTAAGGGTGTGGTCACCGGGGAGCTGTTTTTT.

This clonotype turned up a few times. V gene TRBV10-2 combines with J gene TRBJ2-3; D remains ambiguous. The CDR3 has 14 residues. Germline V lookup: CDR1 WSHSY, CDR2 SAAADI. Deletions cut 4 bases from V and 0 bases from J, with 8 bases between. The CDR3, as DNA: TGCGCCAGCAGTGCTGCAGCAAGCACAGATACGCAGTATTTT. Its translation: CASSAAASTDTQYF.

As regards this clonotype: A read error is possible here, since a much larger clone lies one base away. This chain links TRBV7-9 with TRBJ1-5, with D possibly being TRBD1 (5 bases). Germline values: CDR1 SEHNR, CDR2 FQNEAQ (reference sequence). This CDR3 contains 15 residues. Here the CDR3 reads CASSLAGVPNQPRHF. For the CDR3, the DNA is TGTGCCAGCAGCTTAGCGGGGGTCCCCAATCAGCCCCGGCATTTT.

V and J are TRBV9 and TRBJ1-6; D unclear. The CDR3 spans 14 residues. Looked up from germline, CDR1 is SGDLS and CDR2 is YYNGEE. Trimming removed 6 bases from V and 10 bases from J, with 17 bases in between. The CDR3 DNA reads TGTGCCAGCAACACCGATGCGGGGAACTCACCCCTCCACTTT. This encodes CASNTDAGNSPLHF.

The chain combines TRBV12-3 or TRBV12-4 with TRBJ1-6; D is ambiguous. V shed 1 base and J shed 7 bases, with 8 bases lying between them. The CDR3 runs to 14 residues. This chain's CDR3 is CASSLGPSNSPLHF. The CDR3 DNA sequence: TGTGCCAGCAGTTTAGGTCCTTCCAATTCACCCCTCCACTTT.

The V and J genes are TRBV7-9 and TRBJ1-2; TRBD1 matches at 7 bases. Germline lookup yields CDR1 SEHNR and CDR2 FQNEAQ (reference sequence). The CDR3 runs 20 residues. The V segment lost 3 bases and the J segment 3 bases; nucleotides outside the gene matches: 22. The CDR3: CASSLPLSLDRSLTDYGYTF. DNA of the CDR3: TGTGCCAGCAGCTTGCCCCTTAGTCTGGACAGGTCCCTTACAGACTATGGCTACACCTTC.

This clonotype was seen a handful of times. The V call is TRBV27, the J call TRBJ1-5, with 7 nucleotides matching TRBD1. V dropped 2 bases and J dropped 0; count of bases not matched to a gene: 7. This CDR3 is built from 17 residues. The V gene's germline CDR1 is MNHEY and CDR2 SMNVEV (reference sequence). CDR3 protein: CASSLQAGGLSNQPQHF. DNA for the CDR3: TGTGCCAGCAGTTTACAGGCAGGGGGACTTAGCAATCAGCCCCAGCATTTT.

For this clonotype: At one of its ends the junction is not consistent with the germline gene, which may arise from a read error. The gene calls are TRBV12-3 or TRBV12-4 and TRBJ2-3; TRBD1 aligns across 8 bases. CDR3 length: 15 residues. This chain's CDR3 is CASRSYRGSTDAQYF. Here the CDR3 DNA reads TGTGCCAGCAGATCCTACAGGGGGAGCACAGATGCGCAATATTTT.

As regards this clonotype: A much larger clone lies one base from this, so it may be a read error. The V gene is TRBV6-2 or TRBV6-3, the J gene TRBJ2-4; D is unresolved. TRBJ2-7 matches the DNA end more closely, so the J call is doubtful. This CDR3 has 14 amino acids. Per the germline V gene, CDR1 is MNHEY and CDR2 is SVGEGT. The CDR3 sequence: CASSYGSFSCEQYF. CDR3 sequence (DNA): TGTGCCAGCAGTTATGGCAGCTTCTCCTGCGAGCAGTACTTC.

Notes on this clonotype: Germline is not matched at one junction end, which may reflect a read error. J is TRBJ2-3 and V is TRBV5-1, with 9 positions matching TRBD2. Germline V lookup: CDR1 SGHRS, CDR2 YFSETQ. The CDR3 loop spans 15 amino acids. CDR3 DNA: TGCACCAGCGTCTCAGTTAGCGGGGGTGGGGATACGCAGTATTTT. This codes for CTSVSVSGGGDTQYF.

This clonotype was detected a few times. This rearrangement joins TRBV7-9 to TRBJ1-4; possible D gene TRBD1, 6 bases. The germline gives CDR1 SEHNR, CDR2 FQNEAQ (reference sequence). V was clipped by 5 bases and J by 8 bases, with 12 bases between them. This CDR3 is 13 amino acids long. The CDR3 nucleotides read TGTGCCAGCAGCATGGGGGCTCGGGAAAAACTGTTTTTT. This translates into CASSMGAREKLFF. Filled out from reference TRBV7-9 and TRBJ1-4, the complete variable domain reads DTGVSQNPRHKITKRGQNVTFRCDPISEHNRLYWYRQTLGQGPEFLTYFQNEAQLEKSRLLSDRFSAERPKGSFSTLEIQRTEQGDSAMYLCASSMGAREKLFFGSGTQLSVL.

This rearrangement joins TRBV4-3 to TRBJ2-1; the D call may be TRBD1 or TRBD2 (5 bases each). CDR3 length equals 16 residues. The germline gives CDR1 LGHNA, CDR2 YSLEER. Trimming took 0 bases from V and 6 from J, leaving 15 bases between them. CDR3: CASSQDTRGSGNEQFF. As DNA, the CDR3 is TGCGCCAGCAGCCAAGATACGAGGGGCTCAGGCAATGAGCAGTTCTTC.

This chain links TRBV7-8 with TRBJ2-2, with D perhaps matching TRBD2 (6 bases). Germline assignment: CDR1 SGHVS and CDR2 FQNEAQ. The CDR3 has 13 residues. Deletions cut 6 bases from V and 6 bases from J, with 11 bases between. CDR3 bases: TGTGCCAGCAGGGAATCTAGCGCCGGGGAGCTGTTTTTT. Amino acid sequence: CASRESSAGELFF.

The rearrangement uses TRBV7-2 and TRBJ1-2; 8 bases fit TRBD1. The CDR3 has 15 residues. Germline V CDR1 and CDR2: SGHTA, FQGNSA. V dropped 3 bases and J dropped 4; count of bases not matched to a gene: 7. CDR3 sequence: CASSLTGTGVYGYTF. The CDR3 coding sequence is TGTGCCAGCAGCTTGACCGGGACAGGTGTCTATGGCTACACCTTC.

V usage is TRBV4-2 and J usage is TRBJ2-4; no clear D gene. From germline, CDR1 is LGHNA and CDR2 YNFKEQ. V was clipped by 2 bases and J by 5 bases, with 13 bases between them. The CDR3 covers 15 residues. In nucleotides, the CDR3 is TGTGCCAGCAGCCAAAACTGGGGTCCGGAAAACATTCAGTACTTC. This translates into CASSQNWGPENIQYF.

The V gene is TRBV29-1, the J gene TRBJ2-6; no firm D call. Per the germline V gene, CDR1 is SQVTM and CDR2 is ANQGSEA. V was pared by 5 bases and J by 0 bases, with 8 bases between. CDR3 length equals 14 residues. The chain's CDR3 is CSVIKDSGANVLTF. The CDR3 DNA reads TGCAGCGTTATCAAGGACTCTGGGGCCAACGTCCTGACTTTC.

The rearrangement links TRBV10-3 to TRBJ2-1; 12 nucleotides agree with TRBD2. The V and J ends lost 0 bases and 5 bases, in that order; junction bases with no gene match: 5. The CDR3 sequence is 17 residues long. In germline, CDR1 is ENHRY, CDR2 SYGVKD. In nucleotides, the CDR3 is TGTGCCATCAGTGAGTCGATGGGACTAGCGGGCGACAATGAGCAGTTCTTC. Protein sequence: CAISESMGLAGDNEQFF.

The V gene is TRBV20-1, the J gene TRBJ2-5; 7 positions agree with TRBD2. The end of the DNA is better explained by TRBJ2-7, so the J call may be wrong. Per the germline V gene, CDR1 is DFQATT and CDR2 is SNEGSKA (reference sequence). This CDR3 contains 12 residues. In nucleotides, the CDR3 is TGCAGTGCTGGCCTCGGGGGGAGCGAGCAGTACTTC. Residues: CSAGLGGSEQYF.

The rearrangement links TRBV20-1 to TRBJ1-1; 7 positions match TRBD1. Germline CDR1 is DFQATT and CDR2 is SNEGSKA (reference sequence). After removal of 7 bases from V and 1 base from J, the junction contained 9 bases not matched to a gene. This CDR3 spans 14 amino acids. CDR3 protein: CSVSKGTANTEAFF. CDR3 DNA: TGCAGTGTCTCAAAAGGGACAGCGAACACTGAAGCTTTCTTT.

This clonotype has a handful of counts. The chain links TRBV7-2 to TRBJ2-3; D perhaps matches TRBD2 (6 bases). The germline V gene has CDR1 SGHTA and CDR2 FQGNSA. V was trimmed by 5 bases and J by 0 bases, leaving 27 bases between them. CDR3 length: 20 residues. For the CDR3, the DNA is TGTGCCAGCAGCCTCACAGCCCGCTCGCTAGCGCGGCTTAGCACAGATACGCAGTATTTT. As protein: CASSLTARSLARLSTDTQYF.